This T cell receptor (beta chain) was observed in a study of blood T cell repertoires in COVID-19. Produced via immunoSEQ multiplex PCR; TCRdb's table is partial and in-frame only. The sample has around 95,000 clones; 88% are singletons. Germline assignment: CDR1 MDHEN and CDR2 SYDVKM. V lost 5 bases, J lost 1 base, and 8 bases lay in between. This CDR3 contains 13 residues. The V gene is TRBV28, the J gene TRBJ1-1; D unresolved. The clonotype was recovered from a human donor in a cohort sampled during active COVID-19. Sequencing was carried out using peripheral blood. In DNA, the CDR3 is TGTGCCAGCAGTCGGAACAGGAACACTGAAGCTTTCTTT. Translation: CASSRNRNTEAFF. The variable domain in full, with the rest retrieved from reference TRBV28 and TRBJ1-1, is DVKVTQSSRYLVKRTGEKVFLECVQDMDHENMFWYRQDPGLGLRLIYFSYDVKMKEKGDIPEGYSVSREKKERFSLILESASTNQTSMYLCASSRNRNTEAFFGQGTRLTVV.